The 6 T cell receptor beta chains presented below share a single source sample, sequenced in a study of shared clonotypes between healthy human individuals. Sequencing used immunoSEQ multiplex PCR; TCRdb keeps in-frame clones, though not all of them. The sample shows 500,000 or so clones, about 96% of them seen only once. Sequencing was carried out using naive CD4+ T cells sorted from blood. Subset reported: CD45RA+ positively selected. The receptors stem from a woman in her thirties in good health.

This rearrangement joins TRBV19 to TRBJ2-2; TRBD1 aligns across 8 bases. V trimming: 5 bases; J trimming: 4 bases; junction bases outside the gene matches: 9. This CDR3 has 16 amino acids. In germline, CDR1 is LNHDA, CDR2 SQIVND (reference sequence). CDR3 protein: CASSLPGGSGTGELFF. CDR3 sequence (DNA): TGTGCCAGTAGTCTCCCAGGGGGCTCGGGCACCGGGGAGCTGTTTTTT.

The rearrangement uses TRBV28 and TRBJ1-2; D might be TRBD1 (5 bases). This CDR3 comprises 15 residues. The V gene lost 6 bases and the J gene lost 4 bases, with 18 bases spanning the gap. The germline V gene has CDR1 MDHEN and CDR2 SYDVKM. The CDR3 DNA sequence: TGTGCCAGCAGAACCGGGACGTTAAGCCCCTATGGCTACACCTTC. It codes for CASRTGTLSPYGYTF.

Notes on this clone: One end of the junction varies from germline; a read error may be responsible. V usage is TRBV5-5 and J usage is TRBJ2-7; the D is unclear. Looked up from germline, CDR1 is SGHKS and CDR2 is YYEKEE (reference sequence). This CDR3 has 13 amino acids. CDR3 loop: CASSLVEVYEQYF. The DNA for the CDR3 is TGTGCCAGCAGTTTGGTAGAAGTCTACGAGCAGTACTTC. Complete variable domain (other parts from reference TRBV5-5 and TRBJ2-7): DAGVTQSPTHLIKTRGQQVTLRCSPISGHKSVSWYQQVLGQGPQFIFQYYEKEERGRGNFPDRFSARQFPNYSSELNVNALLLGDSALYLCASSLVEVYEQYFGPGTRLTVT.

This chain links TRBV9 with TRBJ2-2; 7 bases map to TRBD2. Per germline, CDR1 SGDLS and CDR2 YYNGEE. Trimming removed 5 bases from V and 2 bases from J; junction bases left unmatched: 3. This CDR3 spans 14 amino acids. The CDR3: CASRSSGNTGELFF. The CDR3 coding sequence is TGTGCCAGCAGATCTAGCGGTAACACCGGGGAGCTGTTTTTT.

V and J are TRBV18 and TRBJ2-7; D tentatively reads TRBD1 or TRBD2 (5 bases each). This CDR3 has 16 amino acids. Germline CDR1 and CDR2: KGHSH and LQKENI. Trimming left V 3 bases short and J 1 base short, with 16 bases between. As DNA, the CDR3 is TGTGCCAGCTCACCGAGGACTCTGACAGCTTCCTACGAGCAGTACTTC. It encodes CASSPRTLTASYEQYF.

As concerns this clone: This sample includes further DNA sequences coding for the same CDR3. The chain combines TRBV28 with TRBJ1-4, with 8 bases fitting TRBD1. Looked up from germline, CDR1 is MDHEN and CDR2 is SYDVKM. After removal of 5 bases from V and 7 bases from J, the junction contained 3 bases not matched to a gene. The CDR3 extends over 13 amino acids. The CDR3 sequence is CASSPDRGEKLFF. CDR3 bases: TGTGCCAGCAGTCCCGACAGGGGTGAAAAACTGTTTTTT.